The 10 T cell receptor beta chains given below trace back to one sample, sequenced in a study of vaccination effects on CD4 cells after COVID-19. Their antigens remain unidentified. Sequencing followed a ViraFEST assay step that expanded antigen-specific CD4+ T cells with viral peptide pools. A 10-day culture period preceded the isolation of CD4+ T cells. BNT162b2 vaccine or mRNA-1273 vaccine was given to participants in two doses. Using immunoSEQ multiplex PCR, the repertoire was profiled, and TCRdb retains in-frame clones only, with some absent. The sample records roughly 13,000 clones, over 55% being singletons. The starting material was CD4+ T cells from PBMCs cultured with SARS-CoV-2 spike peptides, obtained after COVID-19 vaccination. The source of these receptors is a human donor who received a COVID-19 vaccine.

The V gene is TRBV2, the J gene TRBJ1-3; TRBD1 might be the D (5 bases). Germline V gene sequence: CDR1 SNHLY, CDR2 FYNNEI. The ends were cut back, 6 bases at V and 0 bases at J, with 12 bases in the middle. CDR3 length equals 15 residues. Here the CDR3 DNA reads TGTGCCAGCAGCCCCGACAGAGTCTCTGGAAACACCATATATTTT. Protein product: CASSPDRVSGNTIYF.

The V and J genes are TRBV18 and TRBJ1-4; D unclear. Trimming removed 2 bases from V and 3 bases from J, with 13 bases in between. The germline V gene has CDR1 KGHSH and CDR2 LQKENI. This CDR3 contains 16 residues. The CDR3 DNA follows: TGTGCCAGCTCACCAATTGAATCGGGATCTAATGAAAAACTGTTTTTT. Translated, it gives CASSPIESGSNEKLFF.

The table lists this clone with a count of one. The chain uses TRBV19 and TRBJ1-5; a weak D match, TRBD1 (5 bases). The ends were cut back, 8 bases at V and 1 base at J, with 15 bases in the middle. This CDR3 has 15 amino acids. Germline CDR1 LNHDA, CDR2 SQIVND (reference sequence). The CDR3 nucleotides read TGTGCCAGTTCGGGGGAATCTTGGAGCAATCAGCCCCAGCATTTT. This sequence encodes CASSGESWSNQPQHF.

This chain links TRBV18 with TRBJ2-5; D may be TRBD1 or TRBD2 (5 bases each). CDR1 KGHSH and CDR2 LQKENI come from the germline V gene. This CDR3 is 16 amino acids long. Trimming left V 2 bases short and J 1 base short, with 14 bases between. CDR3 amino acids: CASSPRQTGAQETQYF. CDR3 bases: TGTGCCAGCTCACCAAGGCAGACCGGGGCCCAAGAGACCCAGTACTTC. Full variable domain (missing parts from reference TRBV18 and TRBJ2-5): NAGVMQNPRHLVRRRGQEARLRCSPMKGHSHVYWYRQLPEEGLKFMVYLQKENIIDESGMPKERFSAEFPKEGPSILRIQQVVRGDSAAYFCASSPRQTGAQETQYFGPGTRLLVL.

This clone was counted a few times. The V and J genes are TRBV2 and TRBJ1-6; no firm D call. Trimming pared 4 bases from V and 5 bases from J, leaving 9 bases between. From germline, CDR1 is SNHLY and CDR2 FYNNEI. This CDR3 comprises 14 residues. In DNA, the CDR3 is TGTGCCAGCAGTGCCGGGTCGAATAATTCACCCCTCCACTTT. Its protein product is CASSAGSNNSPLHF.

This clone has only a few counts. This chain connects TRBV6-1 to TRBJ1-5; TRBD1 might be the D (5 bases). Deletions cut 2 bases from V and 9 bases from J, with 8 bases between. The CDR3 loop spans 12 amino acids. CDR1 is MNHNS, CDR2 SASEGT, per germline. CDR3 region: CASSERGRPQHF. The CDR3 nucleotides read TGTGCCAGCAGTGAACGGGGGAGGCCCCAGCATTTT.

This clone has a handful of counts. The V gene is TRBV3-1 (or the pseudogene TRBV3-2), the J gene TRBJ2-2; weak D call: TRBD1 (5 bases). The CDR3 loop spans 15 amino acids. The germline V gene has CDR1 LGHDT and CDR2 YNNKEL (reference sequence). The V and J ends lost 1 base and 3 bases respectively, with 9 bases between them. In nucleotides, the CDR3 is TGTGCCAGCAGCCAAGCGGACAAATACACCGGGGAGCTGTTTTTT. Its protein product is CASSQADKYTGELFF.

The chain is built from TRBV3-1 (or the pseudogene TRBV3-2) and TRBJ1-4; 10 bases line up with TRBD1. The germline V gene encodes CDR1 LGHDT and CDR2 YNNKEL (reference sequence). V lost 4 bases and J lost 13; bases outside the gene matches: 9. There are 14 residues in the CDR3. The CDR3 DNA follows: TGTGCCAGCAGCCCAGGGACAGGGGCTCGGGGACTGTTTTTT. It codes for CASSPGTGARGLFF.

V usage is TRBV7-8 and J usage is TRBJ1-5; D is possibly TRBD1 (6 bases). The V end was cut by 1 base, the J end by 7 bases, with 8 bases between. CDR3 length: 13 amino acids. Germline lookup yields CDR1 SGHVS and CDR2 FQNEAQ. Here the CDR3 DNA reads TGTGCCAGCAGCTTAGGGGGGCTCCAGCCCCAGCATTTT. It codes for CASSLGGLQPQHF.

The V call is TRBV9, the J call TRBJ1-1; maybe TRBD1 (6 bases). The CDR3 totals 15 residues. V lost 1 base and J 1 base, leaving 11 bases between the germline ends. The germline gives CDR1 SGDLS, CDR2 YYNGEE. For the CDR3, the DNA is TGTGCCAGCAGCGTAAAAGCGGGGGCGAACACTGAAGCTTTCTTT. Translating gives CASSVKAGANTEAFF.